The following is a T cell receptor beta chain sequence with its context. Its antigen is not known. Vbeta (60) and Jbeta (13) primers were used in the PCR. The table came from immunoSEQ multiplex PCR; TCRdb's copy has only in-frame clones and leaves some out. The table for this sample gives some 150,000 clones. The data stem from a study of cytomegalovirus exposure and HLA in healthy donors. General study points: Excluded: some indistinguishable V segments such as TRBV6-2 and TRBV6-3. A later analysis appeared to link common viral pathogens to several of the most significant clusters.

Germline loops: CDR1 SGHNT, CDR2 YYREEE (reference sequence). V gave up 5 bases and J gave up 9 bases, with 12 bases separating them. This CDR3 has 13 amino acids. The clonotype comes from a woman aged 18-29 years in good health and CMV-seropositive. Sequencing input: PBMCs. The chain combines TRBV5-4 with TRBJ1-6; D is perhaps TRBD1 (5 bases). In DNA, the CDR3 is TGTGCCAGCAGTTCTCGGGGGGGTTCACCCCTCCACTTT. Translation: CASSSRGGSPLHF. The whole variable domain, remainder taken from reference TRBV5-4 and TRBJ1-6, is ETGVTQSPTHLIKTRGQQVTLRCSSQSGHNTVSWYQQALGQGPQFIFQYYREEENGRGNFPPRFSGLQFPNYSSELNVNALELDDSALYLCASSSRGGSPLHFGNGTRLTVT.